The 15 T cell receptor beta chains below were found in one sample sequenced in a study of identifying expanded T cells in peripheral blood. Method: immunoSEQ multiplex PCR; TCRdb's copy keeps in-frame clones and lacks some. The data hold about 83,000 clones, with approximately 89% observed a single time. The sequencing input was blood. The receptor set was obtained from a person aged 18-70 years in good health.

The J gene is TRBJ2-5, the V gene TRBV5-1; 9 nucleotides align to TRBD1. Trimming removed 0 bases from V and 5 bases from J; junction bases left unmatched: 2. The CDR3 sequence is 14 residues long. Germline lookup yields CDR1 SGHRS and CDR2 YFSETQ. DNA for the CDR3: TGCGCCAGCAGCTTGGAAGGGACAGGGGAGACCCAGTACTTC. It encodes CASSLEGTGETQYF. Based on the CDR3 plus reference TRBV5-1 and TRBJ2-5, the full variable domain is KAGVTQTPRYLIKTRGQQVTLSCSPISGHRSVSWYQQTPGQGLQFLFEYFSETQRNKGNFPGRFSGRQFSNSRSEMNVSTLELGDSALYLCASSLEGTGETQYFGPGTRLLVL.

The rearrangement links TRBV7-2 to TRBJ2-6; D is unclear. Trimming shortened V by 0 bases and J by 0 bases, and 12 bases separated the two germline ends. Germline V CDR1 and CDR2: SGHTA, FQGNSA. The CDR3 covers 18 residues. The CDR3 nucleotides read TGTGCCAGCAGCTTAGCCCCGATATTGGACTCTGGGGCCAACGTCCTGACTTTC. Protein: CASSLAPILDSGANVLTF.

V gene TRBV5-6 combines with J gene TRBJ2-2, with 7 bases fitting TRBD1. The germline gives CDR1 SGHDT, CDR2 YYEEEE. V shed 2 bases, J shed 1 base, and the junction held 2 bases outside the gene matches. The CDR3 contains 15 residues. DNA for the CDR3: TGTGCCAGCAGCTTAGCAGGGGGGAACACCGGGGAGCTGTTTTTT. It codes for CASSLAGGNTGELFF.

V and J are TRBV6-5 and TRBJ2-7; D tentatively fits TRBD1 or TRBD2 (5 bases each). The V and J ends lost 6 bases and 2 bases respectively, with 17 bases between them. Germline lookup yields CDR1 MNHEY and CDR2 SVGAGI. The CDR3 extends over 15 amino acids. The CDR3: CASRPGPEGTYEQYF. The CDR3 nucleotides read TGTGCCAGCAGACCGGGGCCAGAGGGAACCTACGAGCAGTACTTC.

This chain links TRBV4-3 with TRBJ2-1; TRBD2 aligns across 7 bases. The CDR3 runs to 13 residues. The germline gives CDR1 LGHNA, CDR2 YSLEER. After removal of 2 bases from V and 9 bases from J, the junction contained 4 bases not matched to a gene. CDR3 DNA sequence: TGCGCCAGCAGCCAATATCCGGGGGGTGAGCAGTTCTTC. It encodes CASSQYPGGEQFF.

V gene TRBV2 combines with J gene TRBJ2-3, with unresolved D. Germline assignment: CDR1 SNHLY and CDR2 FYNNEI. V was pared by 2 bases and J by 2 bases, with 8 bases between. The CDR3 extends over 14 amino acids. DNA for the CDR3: TGTGCCAGCAGTGAATTGATCAACACAGATACGCAGTATTTT. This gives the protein CASSELINTDTQYF.

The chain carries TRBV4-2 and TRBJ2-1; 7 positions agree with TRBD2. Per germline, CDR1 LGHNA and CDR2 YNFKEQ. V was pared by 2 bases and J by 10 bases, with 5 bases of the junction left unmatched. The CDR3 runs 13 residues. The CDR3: CASSQRRENEQFF. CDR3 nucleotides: TGTGCCAGCAGCCAACGGCGGGAGAACGAGCAGTTCTTC.

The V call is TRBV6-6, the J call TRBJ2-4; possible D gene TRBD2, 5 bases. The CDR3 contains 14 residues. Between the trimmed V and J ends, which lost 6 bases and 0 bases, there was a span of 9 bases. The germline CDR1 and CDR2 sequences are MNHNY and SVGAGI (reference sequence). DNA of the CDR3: TGTGCCAGCAGCCTCGGACTAGCCAAAAACATTCAGTACTTC. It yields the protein CASSLGLAKNIQYF.

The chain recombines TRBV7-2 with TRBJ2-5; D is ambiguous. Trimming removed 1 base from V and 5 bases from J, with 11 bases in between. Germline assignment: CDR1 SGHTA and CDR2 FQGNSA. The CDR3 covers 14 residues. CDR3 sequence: CASSLELGRETQYF. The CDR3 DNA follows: TGTGCCAGCAGCTTAGAACTGGGTCGGGAGACCCAGTACTTC.

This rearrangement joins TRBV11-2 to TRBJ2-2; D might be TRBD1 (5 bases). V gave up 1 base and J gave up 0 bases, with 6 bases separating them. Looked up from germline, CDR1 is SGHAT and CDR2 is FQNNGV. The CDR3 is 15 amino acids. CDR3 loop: CASSLAGTNTGELFF. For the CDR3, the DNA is TGTGCCAGCAGCTTAGCAGGGACGAACACCGGGGAGCTGTTTTTT. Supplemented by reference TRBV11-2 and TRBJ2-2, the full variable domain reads EAGVAQSPRYKIIEKRQSVAFWCNPISGHATLYWYQQILGQGPKLLIQFQNNGVVDDSQLPKDRFSAERLKGVDSTLKIQPAKLEDSAVYLCASSLAGTNTGELFFGEGSRLTVL.

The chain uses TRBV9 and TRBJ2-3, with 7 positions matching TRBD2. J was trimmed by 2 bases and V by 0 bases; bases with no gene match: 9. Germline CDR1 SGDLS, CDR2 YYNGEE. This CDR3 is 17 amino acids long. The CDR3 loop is CASSVAVSSGSTDTQYF. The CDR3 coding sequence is TGTGCCAGCAGCGTAGCGGTTTCTAGCGGATCCACAGATACGCAGTATTTT. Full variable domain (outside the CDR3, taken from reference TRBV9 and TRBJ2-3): DSGVTQTPKHLITATGQRVTLRCSPRSGDLSVYWYQQSLDQGLQFLIQYYNGEERAKGNILERFSAQQFPDLHSELNLSSLELGDSALYFCASSVAVSSGSTDTQYFGPGTRLTVL.

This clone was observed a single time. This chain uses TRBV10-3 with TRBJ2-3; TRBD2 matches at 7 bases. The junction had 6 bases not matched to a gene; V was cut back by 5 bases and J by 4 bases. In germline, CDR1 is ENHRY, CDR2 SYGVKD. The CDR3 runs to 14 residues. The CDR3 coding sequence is TGTGCCATCAGTCTGAGCGGGGTCTCAGATACGCAGTATTTT. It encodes CAISLSGVSDTQYF.

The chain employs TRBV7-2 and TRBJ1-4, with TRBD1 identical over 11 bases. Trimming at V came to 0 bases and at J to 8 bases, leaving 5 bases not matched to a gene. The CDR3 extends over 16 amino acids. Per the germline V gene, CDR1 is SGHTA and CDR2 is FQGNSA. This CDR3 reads CASSLAGTGGEEKLFF. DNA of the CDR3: TGTGCCAGCAGCTTAGCGGGGACAGGGGGGGAGGAAAAACTGTTTTTT.

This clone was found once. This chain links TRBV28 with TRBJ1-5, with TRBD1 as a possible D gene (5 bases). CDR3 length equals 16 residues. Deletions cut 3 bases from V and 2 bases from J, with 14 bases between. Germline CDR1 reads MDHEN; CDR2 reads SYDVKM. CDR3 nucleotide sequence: TGTGCCAGCAGTTTCCTGACGACAGTAGGCAATCAGCCCCAGCATTTT. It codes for CASSFLTTVGNQPQHF.

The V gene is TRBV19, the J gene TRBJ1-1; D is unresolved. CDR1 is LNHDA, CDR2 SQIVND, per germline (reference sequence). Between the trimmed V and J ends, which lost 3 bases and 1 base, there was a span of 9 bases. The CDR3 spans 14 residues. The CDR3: CASSIGAANTEAFF. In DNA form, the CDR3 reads TGTGCCAGTAGTATTGGAGCAGCGAACACTGAAGCTTTCTTT.